Following are 18 T cell receptor beta chains from one sample sequenced in a study of naive and memory T cell subsets. Study-wide results and caveats: Especially in CD8 cells, naive repertoires contained a few larger clonotypes, possibly CD45RA-re-expressing memory cells.

The beta constant-region primer was an equimolar mix of two oligonucleotides covering TRBC1 and TRBC2. Four rounds of PCR amplified the ligated cDNA using nested alpha and beta constant-region primers plus SP2. TCRdb re-called the UMI-ligation and nested PCR reads with MiXCR, one entry per CDR3 protein. Of about 140,000 distinct CDR3 sequences listed, about a fifth are singletons. No antigens are known for them. The material sequenced was naive CD8+ T cells from blood. Every receptor here comes from a human donor in good health.

The genes are TRBV12-3 or TRBV12-4 and TRBJ1-1, with D possibly being TRBD1 (5 bases). This CDR3 comprises 15 residues. V was pared by 8 bases and J by 1 base, with 17 bases between. The CDR3, as DNA: TGTGCCAGCGCCATTTGGGGGAGGTGGAACACTGAAGCTTTCTTT. Translating it yields CASAIWGRWNTEAFF.

This clonotype has just a few counts. V and J are TRBV29-1 and TRBJ2-7; 10 positions match TRBD2. Germline trimming cut 0 bases from V and 6 bases from J; bases unmatched to any gene: 5. This CDR3 is 14 amino acids long. Germline-derived CDR1 and CDR2 are SQVTM and ANQGSEA. The CDR3 nucleotides read TGCAGCGTTGAAGATTCAGCGGGAGGGACCGAGCAGTACTTC. This translates into CSVEDSAGGTEQYF.

Only a few counts were recorded for this clonotype. The chain recombines TRBV3-1 with TRBJ1-2; D gene unclear. V was clipped by 4 bases and J by 1 base, with 7 bases between them. The length of the CDR3 is 13 residues. Germline assignment: CDR1 LGHDT and CDR2 YNNKEL (reference sequence). CDR3 sequence (DNA): TGTGCCAGCAGCCCACAGAGTAACTATGGCTACACCTTC. This translates into CASSPQSNYGYTF.

A few counts support this clonotype. V gene TRBV28 combines with J gene TRBJ2-7, with D unresolved. CDR1 and CDR2 from the germline V gene are MDHEN and SYDVKM. CDR3 length: 13 residues. V shed 8 bases and J shed 0 bases, with 11 bases lying between them. In nucleotides, the CDR3 is TGTGCCAGCCTCACCCGAAACTCCTACGAGCAGTACTTC. Its protein product is CASLTRNSYEQYF.

This chain joins TRBV4-3 and TRBJ2-5; 7 bases align to TRBD2. The CDR3 runs 16 residues. The V segment lost 0 bases and the J segment 2 bases; nucleotides outside the gene matches: 6. Per germline, CDR1 LGHNA and CDR2 YSLEER. As DNA, the CDR3 is TGCGCCAGCAGCCAAGATCCCGCGGGAGCACAAGAGACCCAGTACTTC. Amino acids: CASSQDPAGAQETQYF.

The chain is built from TRBV27 and TRBJ2-3; 11 bases map to TRBD2. The germline V gene has CDR1 MNHEY and CDR2 SMNVEV (reference sequence). The CDR3 covers 16 residues. The V and J ends lost 2 bases and 6 bases, in that order; junction bases with no gene match: 7. CDR3 coding DNA: TGTGCCAGCAGTTTACTAGGGACTAGCGGAGTTGATACGCAGTATTTT. Amino acid sequence: CASSLLGTSGVDTQYF.

There are a few counts of this clonotype. This chain uses TRBV10-1 with TRBJ2-1; D may correspond to TRBD1 or TRBD2 (5 bases each). Trimming took 6 bases from V and 4 from J, leaving 22 bases between them. Germline loops: CDR1 WNHNN, CDR2 SYGVQD (reference sequence). The CDR3 is 17 residues long. The CDR3 nucleotides read TGCGCCAGCAGCTCAAATACCGGGACGGACTTTTACAATGAGCAGTTCTTC. Translating gives CASSSNTGTDFYNEQFF.

This clonotype was detected only a few times. The chain links TRBV18 to TRBJ2-6; D might be TRBD1 (5 bases). There are 18 residues in the CDR3. Germline CDR1 reads KGHSH; CDR2 reads LQKENI. V shed 3 bases and J shed 0 bases, with 15 bases lying between them. The CDR3: CASSPTAIGYSGANVLTF. CDR3 coding DNA: TGTGCCAGCTCACCGACAGCGATTGGTTACTCTGGGGCCAACGTCCTGACTTTC. Variable domain in full (rest from reference TRBV18 and TRBJ2-6): NAGVMQNPRHLVRRRGQEARLRCSPMKGHSHVYWYRQLPEEGLKFMVYLQKENIIDESGMPKERFSAEFPKEGPSILRIQQVVRGDSAAYFCASSPTAIGYSGANVLTFGAGSRLTVL.

This clonotype was observed a few times. The J gene is TRBJ1-5, the V gene TRBV27; no reliable D call. V gave up 6 bases and J gave up 1 base, with 4 bases separating them. The CDR3 spans 12 residues. Germline V gene sequence: CDR1 MNHEY, CDR2 SMNVEV (reference sequence). CDR3 sequence: CASSYSNQPQHF. As DNA, the CDR3 is TGTGCCAGCAGCTACAGCAATCAGCCCCAGCATTTT.

The chain is built from TRBV12-3 or TRBV12-4 and TRBJ2-3; 9 bases match TRBD1. CDR3 size: 15 residues. With 5 bases clipped from V and 8 bases from J, the junction kept 11 bases outside the gene matches. The CDR3 loop is CASSGGQGTHGTQYF. CDR3 nucleotides: TGTGCCAGCAGTGGCGGACAGGGGACGCACGGTACGCAGTATTTT.

The chain has TRBV28 and TRBJ2-7; tentatively, D is TRBD2 (5 bases). Trimming removed 6 bases from V and 3 bases from J, with 12 bases in between. CDR1 is MDHEN, CDR2 SYDVKM, per germline. CDR3 length: 13 amino acids. The CDR3 here is CASSINRDYEQYF. For the CDR3, the DNA is TGTGCCAGCAGCATAAACCGGGACTACGAGCAGTACTTC. Variable domain in full (rest from reference TRBV28 and TRBJ2-7): DVKVTQSSRYLVKRTGEKVFLECVQDMDHENMFWYRQDPGLGLRLIYFSYDVKMKEKGDIPEGYSVSREKKERFSLILESASTNQTSMYLCASSINRDYEQYFGPGTRLTVT.

There are a few counts of this clonotype. The chain links TRBV12-3 or TRBV12-4 to TRBJ2-2, with unresolved D. CDR3 length: 13 amino acids. The V and J ends lost 7 bases and 4 bases respectively, with 10 bases between them. The CDR3 reads CASTLGSTGELFF. DNA for the CDR3: TGTGCCAGCACCCTTGGCAGCACCGGGGAGCTGTTTTTT.

The chain couples TRBV20-1 to TRBJ2-1, with 7 bases aligning to TRBD2. V lost 5 bases to trimming and J lost 4 bases; unmatched junction nucleotides: 8. Germline CDR1 DFQATT, CDR2 SNEGSKA (reference sequence). The CDR3 consists of 14 residues. CDR3 DNA sequence: TGCAGTGCTGCGGGGGACGCGGGGTACAATGAGCAGTTCTTC. Translating gives CSAAGDAGYNEQFF.

This clonotype turned up a few times. V usage is TRBV5-6 and J usage is TRBJ2-7; 10 nucleotides align to TRBD2. The CDR3 contains 16 residues. CDR1 and CDR2 (germline): SGHDT, YYEEEE. V trimming: 0 bases; J trimming: 3 bases; junction bases outside the gene matches: 6. The CDR3 DNA follows: TGTGCCAGCAGCTTGGAGTCTAGCGGGGGCATCTACGAGCAGTACTTC. It is translated as CASSLESSGGIYEQYF.

The table lists this clonotype with a few counts. The chain links TRBV7-9 to TRBJ2-1; TRBD2 is a possible D gene (6 bases). CDR3 length: 14 amino acids. Germline assignment: CDR1 SEHNR and CDR2 FQNEAQ (reference sequence). The V end lost 6 bases, the J end lost 12 bases, and 21 bases lay between the germline ends. CDR3 coding DNA: TGTGCCAGCAGGGACGGCGGGGTAGGAGATGGGCAGTTCTTC. Encoded protein: CASRDGGVGDGQFF.

This clonotype was seen only a few times. The chain recombines TRBV20-1 with TRBJ1-5; 11 nucleotides agree with TRBD1. The ends lost 4 bases at V and 0 bases at J; junction bases unmatched: 14. Per germline, CDR1 DFQATT and CDR2 SNEGSKA (reference sequence). The CDR3 loop spans 19 amino acids. The CDR3 bases are TGCAGTGCTACAGACTCCGGGACAGGGGGTATCTATAGCAATCAGCCCCAGCATTTT. Protein product: CSATDSGTGGIYSNQPQHF.

The chain couples TRBV27 to TRBJ2-7, with D unresolved. Germline values: CDR1 MNHEY, CDR2 SMNVEV (reference sequence). The CDR3 runs to 14 residues. Between the trimmed V and J ends, which lost 8 bases and 3 bases, there was a span of 17 bases. CDR3 in amino acids: CASATGEGNYEQYF. The CDR3 DNA follows: TGTGCCAGCGCCACCGGTGAAGGGAACTACGAGCAGTACTTC.

This clonotype was seen only once. The CDR3 spells CASSESAWEQYF. The CDR3 DNA sequence: TGCGCCAGCAGTGAGTCCGCGTGGGAGCAGTACTTC. V is TRBV10-2 and J is TRBJ2-7; D unresolved. The CDR3 has 12 residues. From germline, CDR1 is WSHSY and CDR2 SAAADI. Trimming left V 0 bases short and J 7 bases short, with 7 bases between.